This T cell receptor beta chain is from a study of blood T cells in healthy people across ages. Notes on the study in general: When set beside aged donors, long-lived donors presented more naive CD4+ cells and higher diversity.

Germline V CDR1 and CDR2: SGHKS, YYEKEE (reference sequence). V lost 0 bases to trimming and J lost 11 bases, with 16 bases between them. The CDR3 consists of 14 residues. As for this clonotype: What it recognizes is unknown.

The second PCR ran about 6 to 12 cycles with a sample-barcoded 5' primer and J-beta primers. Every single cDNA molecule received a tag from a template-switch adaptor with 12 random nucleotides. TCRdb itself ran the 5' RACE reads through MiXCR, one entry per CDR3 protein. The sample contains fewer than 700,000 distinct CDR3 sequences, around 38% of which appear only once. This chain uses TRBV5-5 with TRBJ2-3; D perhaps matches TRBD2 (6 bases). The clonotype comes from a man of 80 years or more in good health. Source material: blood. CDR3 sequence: CASSLAIGGDEQYF. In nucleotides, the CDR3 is TGTGCCAGCAGCTTGGCCATAGGAGGGGATGAGCAGTATTTT.